The clone carrying this T cell receptor beta chain was recorded at least ten times. No antigen is known for it. TCRdb fed the reads into MiXCR, producing one record per CDR3 protein. The data contain around 280,000 distinct CDR3 sequences, around 9.6% of them singletons. The sample comes from a study of T cell repertoires in cytomegalovirus infection. Overall study: An indication of both CMV infection and matching HLA type came from public TCR beta signatures.

Findings and limits, study-wide: Ex vivo responses were dominated by HLA-C-restricted CMV-specific TCR beta clonotypes. Cumulative public TCR beta family frequency identified carriers of CMV plus the relevant HLA.

Per germline, CDR1 DFQATT and CDR2 SNEGSKA (reference sequence). The CDR3 length is 13 residues. Trimming shortened V by 3 bases and J by 6 bases, and 13 bases separated the two germline ends. The sample consisted of PBMCs. The chain recombines TRBV20-1 with TRBJ2-3, with D unclear. This receptor was taken from a human donor in good health (CMV status not recorded). Some clones in this sample may be carry-over from other donors' samples. The CDR3 loop is CSARNPPEDTQYF. In DNA form, the CDR3 reads TGCAGTGCTAGGAATCCCCCGGAGGATACGCAGTATTTT.